Below are 4 T cell receptor beta chains sequenced from a single sample in a study of cytomegalovirus exposure and HLA in healthy donors. This PCR relied on a set of 60 Vbeta primers and 13 Jbeta primers. Profiled with immunoSEQ multiplex PCR; TCRdb holds only in-frame clones, not every one. The table lists under 150,000 clones, around four fifths of them singletons, with 0.95% to 1.5% in the top ten. The sequenced sample was PBMCs. The source is a boy between 10 and 17 years old in good health and CMV-seronegative.

The chain combines TRBV7-2 with TRBJ1-4, with 8 bases matching TRBD1. Per germline, CDR1 SGHTA and CDR2 FQGNSA. The CDR3 runs 16 residues. V shed 5 bases, J shed 7 bases, and the junction held 12 bases outside the gene matches. CDR3 protein: CASSAFGQGRGEKLFF. The CDR3 DNA is TGTGCCAGCAGCGCATTCGGACAGGGCCGCGGTGAAAAACTGTTTTTT.

This clone was seen only once. The chain employs TRBV6-5 and TRBJ2-7, with D possibly TRBD1 on 6 matching bases. V was cut by 8 bases and J by 5 bases, with 19 bases left in between. There are 14 residues in the CDR3. The germline CDR1 and CDR2 sequences are MNHEY and SVGAGI. The chain's CDR3 is CASGPLLGTNEQYF. Here the CDR3 DNA reads TGTGCCAGCGGGCCGTTACTAGGGACAAACGAGCAGTACTTC.

As DNA, the CDR3 is TGTGCCAGCAGCGGTGGACAGGGGAGGACGGGTGGAAACACCATATATTTT. This gives the protein CASSGGQGRTGGNTIYF. V usage is TRBV5-6 and J usage is TRBJ1-3, with 9 bases aligning to TRBD1. The germline V gene encodes CDR1 SGHDT and CDR2 YYEEEE. The CDR3 has 17 residues. J lost 3 bases, V lost 4 bases, and 11 bases had no gene match.

The V gene is TRBV5-7, the J gene TRBJ2-2; a weak D match, TRBD1 (5 bases). TRBV5-7 is identified as an open reading frame with a role that is uncertain. The V end lost 3 bases, the J end lost 1 base, and 16 bases lay between the germline ends. CDR3 length: 17 amino acids. As DNA, the CDR3 is TGTGCCAGCAGCTCACGATATGGGGCCTTGAACACCGGGGAGCTGTTTTTT. Amino acids: CASSSRYGALNTGELFF.